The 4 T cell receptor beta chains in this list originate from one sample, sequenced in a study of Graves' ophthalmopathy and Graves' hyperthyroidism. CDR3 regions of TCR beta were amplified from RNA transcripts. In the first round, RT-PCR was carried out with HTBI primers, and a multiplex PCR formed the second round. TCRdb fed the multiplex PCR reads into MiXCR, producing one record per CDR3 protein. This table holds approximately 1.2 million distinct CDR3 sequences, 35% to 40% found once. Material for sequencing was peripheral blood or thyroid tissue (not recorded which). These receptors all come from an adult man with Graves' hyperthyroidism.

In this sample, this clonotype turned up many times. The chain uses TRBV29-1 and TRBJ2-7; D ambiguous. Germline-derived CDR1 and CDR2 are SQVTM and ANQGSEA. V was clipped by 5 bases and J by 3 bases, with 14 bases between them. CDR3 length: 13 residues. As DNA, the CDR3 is TGCAGCGTTCCCGGGTCCGGTGGCTACGAGCAGTACTTC. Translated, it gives CSVPGSGGYEQYF.

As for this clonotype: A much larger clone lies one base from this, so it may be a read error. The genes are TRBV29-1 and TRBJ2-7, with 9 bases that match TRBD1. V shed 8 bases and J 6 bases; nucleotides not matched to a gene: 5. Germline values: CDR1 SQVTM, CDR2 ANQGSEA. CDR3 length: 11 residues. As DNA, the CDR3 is TGCAGCTCGGGGACAGGGACCGAGCAGTACTTC. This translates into CSSGTGTEQYF.

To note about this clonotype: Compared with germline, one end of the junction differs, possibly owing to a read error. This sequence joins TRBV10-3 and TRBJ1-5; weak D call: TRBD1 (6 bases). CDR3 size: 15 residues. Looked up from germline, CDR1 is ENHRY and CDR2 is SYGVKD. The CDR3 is CASSEHRVSNQPQHF. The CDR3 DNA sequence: TGTGCCAGCAGTGAGCACAGGGTTAGTAATCAGCCCCAGCATTTT.

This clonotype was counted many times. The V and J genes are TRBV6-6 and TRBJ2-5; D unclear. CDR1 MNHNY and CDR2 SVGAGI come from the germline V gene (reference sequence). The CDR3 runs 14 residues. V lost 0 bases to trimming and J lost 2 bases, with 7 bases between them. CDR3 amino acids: CASSYSTPQETQYF. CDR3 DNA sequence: TGTGCCAGCAGTTACTCGACTCCGCAAGAGACCCAGTACTTC.